The 21 T cell receptor beta chains below were found in one sample sequenced in a study of cytomegalovirus exposure and HLA in healthy donors. The primer mix had 60 Vbeta and 13 Jbeta primers. TCRdb's copy holds only in-frame clones and misses some; the assay was immunoSEQ multiplex PCR. This sample has under 150,000 clones, with about 64% found just once. The specimen was PBMCs. The origin of the receptors is a man aged 18-30 years in good health and CMV-seropositive.

V usage is TRBV7-9 and J usage is TRBJ2-3; tentative D call: TRBD2 (7 bases). This CDR3 has 16 amino acids. CDR1 and CDR2 (germline): SEHNR, FQNEAQ (reference sequence). Trimming left V 8 bases short and J 1 base short, with 19 bases between. Written as DNA, the CDR3 is TGTGCCAGCCCCGTCGGGGGGCAGAGTGGCACAGATACGCAGTATTTT. It encodes CASPVGGQSGTDTQYF.

This clone is medium-sized within its sample. The chain joins TRBV7-9 to TRBJ1-1, with a possible D match to TRBD1 (6 bases). Per germline, CDR1 SEHNR and CDR2 FQNEAQ (reference sequence). Trimming removed 5 bases at V and 3 bases at J, with 19 bases between. The CDR3 has 16 residues. The CDR3 DNA reads TGTGCCAGCAGCCAAAGATGGGGGCGTATGGACACTGAAGCTTTCTTT. This codes for CASSQRWGRMDTEAFF.

This chain uses TRBV4-2 with TRBJ2-3; 10 bases fit TRBD2. The CDR3 extends over 19 amino acids. CDR1 and CDR2 from the germline V gene are LGHNA and YNFKEQ. The V and J ends lost 0 bases and 4 bases, in that order; junction bases with no gene match: 13. The CDR3 protein is CASSQDVLAGELFPDTQYF. In nucleotides, the CDR3 is TGTGCCAGCAGCCAAGACGTCCTAGCGGGGGAGTTGTTCCCAGATACGCAGTATTTT.

This chain links TRBV5-1 with TRBJ2-2; TRBD1 aligns across 10 bases. Germline assignment: CDR1 SGHRS and CDR2 YFSETQ. This CDR3 spans 16 amino acids. The V gene end was trimmed by 4 bases and the J gene end by 2 bases; junction bases not matched to a gene: 5. Here the CDR3 reads CASSVDRGFNTGELFF. DNA for the CDR3: TGCGCCAGCAGCGTGGACAGGGGGTTTAACACCGGGGAGCTGTTTTTT.

The CDR3 nucleotides are TGCGCCAGCAGCTTGGCAACAGGGCAGGGCTCCTACGAGCAGTACTTC. Residues: CASSLATGQGSYEQYF. This chain links TRBV5-1 with TRBJ2-7; possibly TRBD1 for D (6 bases). V lost 0 bases to trimming and J lost 0 bases, with 13 bases between them. This CDR3 region has 16 residues. CDR1 is SGHRS, CDR2 YFSETQ, per germline.

This clone was counted only a few times. This sequence joins TRBV18 and TRBJ1-2; D gene unclear. The V end was cut by 4 bases, the J end by 6 bases, with 6 bases between. The germline gives CDR1 KGHSH, CDR2 LQKENI. This CDR3 spans 11 amino acids. CDR3 sequence: CASSRGNGYTF. In DNA, the CDR3 is TGTGCCAGCTCACGAGGGAATGGCTACACCTTC.

This clone was observed a handful of times. The chain combines TRBV7-6 with TRBJ1-3, with a possible D match to TRBD1 (5 bases). Trimming stripped 1 base from V and 4 bases from J, with 14 bases between. The CDR3 sequence is 16 residues long. Germline V CDR1 and CDR2: SGHVS, FNYEAQ. The CDR3 region is CASSLGAGVTGNTIYF. The DNA of the CDR3 is TGTGCCAGCAGCTTAGGCGCGGGGGTGACGGGAAACACCATATATTTT.

The chain has TRBV5-4 and TRBJ1-4, with D possibly TRBD1 on 6 matching bases. The ends were cut back, 0 bases at V and 6 bases at J, with 12 bases in the middle. The germline V gene has CDR1 SGHNT and CDR2 YYREEE (reference sequence). This CDR3 has 15 residues. The CDR3 nucleotides are TGTGCCAGCAGCTTGGGATGGGGGCCTGATGAAAAACTGTTTTTT. Translated, it gives CASSLGWGPDEKLFF.

CDR3 in amino acids: CASLRGGAGRDTEAFF. CDR3 DNA sequence: TGTGCCAGCCTCCGAGGGGGAGCGGGGCGGGACACTGAAGCTTTCTTT. V is TRBV2 and J is TRBJ1-1; perhaps TRBD1 as D (6 bases). This CDR3 has 16 residues. Deletions cut 8 bases from V and 3 bases from J, with 22 bases between. From germline, CDR1 is SNHLY and CDR2 FYNNEI.

V gene TRBV11-1 combines with J gene TRBJ1-1; possibly TRBD1 for D (6 bases). V lost 5 bases to trimming and J lost 11 bases, with 18 bases between them. The CDR3 length is 13 residues. In germline, CDR1 is SGHAT, CDR2 FQDESV (reference sequence). CDR3 loop: CASSIQGGNEAFF. DNA of the CDR3: TGTGCCAGCAGCATACAGGGAGGGAATGAGGCTTTCTTT.

V gene TRBV6-5 combines with J gene TRBJ1-6; 8 bases are a match to TRBD1. J gave up 7 bases and V 6 bases, and 8 bases lay outside the gene matches. This CDR3 has 15 amino acids. Germline V gene lookup returns CDR1 MNHEY and CDR2 SVGAGI. Here the CDR3 DNA reads TGTGCCAGCAGGAGAGGACAGGGACCCAATTCACCCCTCCACTTT. This sequence encodes CASRRGQGPNSPLHF.

This CDR3 reads CASSPVTSGGGAKNIQYF. The CDR3 DNA sequence: TGTGCCAGCTCACCAGTCACTAGCGGGGGAGGTGCCAAAAACATTCAGTACTTC. The chain is built from TRBV18 and TRBJ2-4; TRBD2 aligns across 11 bases. Germline CDR1 is KGHSH and CDR2 is LQKENI. The CDR3 is made up of 18 amino acids. With 2 bases clipped from V and 1 base from J, the junction kept 7 bases outside the gene matches.

This clone was seen just once. The genes are TRBV15 and TRBJ1-3; 8 nucleotides align to TRBD1. This CDR3 is 16 amino acids long. The germline V gene encodes CDR1 LNHNV and CDR2 YYDKDF (reference sequence). After removal of 5 bases from V and 4 bases from J, the junction contained 10 bases not matched to a gene. CDR3 nucleotide sequence: TGTGCCACCAGCTCAGGGGGCGGTAGACTGGGAAACACCATATATTTT. It codes for CATSSGGGRLGNTIYF.

The CDR3 loop reads CASRSGQGNTEAFF. The CDR3 nucleotides read TGTGCCAGCAGGTCCGGCCAGGGGAACACTGAAGCTTTCTTT. J is TRBJ1-1 and V is TRBV11-2; perhaps TRBD1 as D (5 bases). Deletions cut 6 bases from V and 1 base from J, with 12 bases between. Germline lookup yields CDR1 SGHAT and CDR2 FQNNGV. The CDR3 has 14 amino acids.

The chain joins TRBV7-2 to TRBJ1-3; 9 bases agree with TRBD1. The CDR3 consists of 15 residues. CDR1 and CDR2 from the germline V gene are SGHTA and FQGNSA. The trim removed 4 bases at V and 4 bases at J, leaving 5 bases unmatched. This CDR3 reads CASSYRDRVGNTIYF. The CDR3 DNA is TGTGCCAGCAGCTACCGGGACAGGGTCGGAAACACCATATATTTT. The whole variable domain, filled in from reference TRBV7-2 and TRBJ1-3, reads GAGVSQSPSNKVTEKGKDVELRCDPISGHTALYWYRQSLGQGLEFLIYFQGNSAPDKSGLPSDRFSAERTGGSVSTLTIQRTQQEDSAVYLCASSYRDRVGNTIYFGEGSWLTVV.

This chain uses TRBV11-2 with TRBJ2-2; 10 positions match TRBD2. The CDR3 loop spans 16 amino acids. The ends lost 1 base at V and 6 bases at J; junction bases unmatched: 5. Germline V CDR1 and CDR2: SGHAT, FQNNGV. As DNA, the CDR3 is TGTGCCAGCAGCTTAGGGACTAGCGGACCCTCCGGGGAGCTGTTTTTT. Translation: CASSLGTSGPSGELFF.

J is TRBJ1-4 and V is TRBV5-1; D not certain. V gave up 0 bases and J gave up 7 bases, with 13 bases separating them. The CDR3 has 15 amino acids. Germline CDR1 reads SGHRS; CDR2 reads YFSETQ. CDR3: CASSLGGERTEKLFF. The CDR3 nucleotides are TGCGCCAGCAGCTTGGGCGGGGAACGGACTGAAAAACTGTTTTTT.

This chain joins TRBV10-3 and TRBJ2-7; 8 nucleotides agree with TRBD2. Germline V gene lookup returns CDR1 ENHRY and CDR2 SYGVKD. V shed 10 bases and J 3 bases; nucleotides not matched to a gene: 8. This CDR3 is built from 13 residues. In DNA form, the CDR3 reads TGTGCCACCGGGACGGGGGGGCACTACGAGCAGTACTTC. It specifies CATGTGGHYEQYF.

V usage is TRBV19 and J usage is TRBJ2-7, with TRBD1 as a possible D gene (6 bases). The V gene's germline CDR1 is LNHDA and CDR2 SQIVND (reference sequence). Trimming took off 3 bases at V and 2 bases at J, with 14 bases between the two ends. The CDR3 totals 15 residues. The CDR3 spells CASSIPGTLTYEQYF. The DNA of the CDR3 is TGTGCCAGTAGTATCCCCGGGACATTGACCTACGAGCAGTACTTC.

This chain connects TRBV6-5 to TRBJ1-5; TRBD1 might be the D (5 bases). V dropped 3 bases and J dropped 9 bases, with 15 bases sitting between them. The V gene's germline CDR1 is MNHEY and CDR2 SVGAGI. CDR3 length: 14 amino acids. The CDR3 loop is CASSYSKGARPQHF. The CDR3 DNA sequence: TGTGCCAGCAGTTATTCGAAAGGGGCGCGGCCCCAGCATTTT.

This clone was detected a few times. The chain combines TRBV2 with TRBJ1-5; no firm D call. This CDR3 contains 13 residues. In germline, CDR1 is SNHLY, CDR2 FYNNEI. V was trimmed by 4 bases and J by 1 base, leaving 5 bases between them. In DNA, the CDR3 is TGTGCCAGCAGTGCACAGAGCAATCAGCCCCAGCATTTT. Translation gives CASSAQSNQPQHF. The full variable domain, its missing parts supplied by reference TRBV2 and TRBJ1-5, is EPEVTQTPSHQVTQMGQEVILRCVPISNHLYFYWYRQILGQKVEFLVSFYNNEISEKSEIFDDQFSVERPDGSNFTLKIRSTKLEDSAMYFCASSAQSNQPQHFGDGTRLSIL.